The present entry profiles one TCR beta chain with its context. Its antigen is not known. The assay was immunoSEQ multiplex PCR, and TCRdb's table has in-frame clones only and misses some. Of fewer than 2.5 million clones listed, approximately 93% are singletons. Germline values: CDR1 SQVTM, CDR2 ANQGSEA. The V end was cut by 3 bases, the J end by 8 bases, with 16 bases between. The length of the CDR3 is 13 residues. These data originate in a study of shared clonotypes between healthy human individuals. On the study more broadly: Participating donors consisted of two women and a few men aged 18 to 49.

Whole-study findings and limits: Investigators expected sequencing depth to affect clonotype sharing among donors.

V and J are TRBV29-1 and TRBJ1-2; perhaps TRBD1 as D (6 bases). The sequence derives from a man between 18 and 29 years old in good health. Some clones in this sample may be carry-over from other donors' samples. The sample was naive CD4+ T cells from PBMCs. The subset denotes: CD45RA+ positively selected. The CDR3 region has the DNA TGCAGCGTTGACGGGGGGCAGTACCGCGGCTACACCTTC. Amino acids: CSVDGGQYRGYTF.